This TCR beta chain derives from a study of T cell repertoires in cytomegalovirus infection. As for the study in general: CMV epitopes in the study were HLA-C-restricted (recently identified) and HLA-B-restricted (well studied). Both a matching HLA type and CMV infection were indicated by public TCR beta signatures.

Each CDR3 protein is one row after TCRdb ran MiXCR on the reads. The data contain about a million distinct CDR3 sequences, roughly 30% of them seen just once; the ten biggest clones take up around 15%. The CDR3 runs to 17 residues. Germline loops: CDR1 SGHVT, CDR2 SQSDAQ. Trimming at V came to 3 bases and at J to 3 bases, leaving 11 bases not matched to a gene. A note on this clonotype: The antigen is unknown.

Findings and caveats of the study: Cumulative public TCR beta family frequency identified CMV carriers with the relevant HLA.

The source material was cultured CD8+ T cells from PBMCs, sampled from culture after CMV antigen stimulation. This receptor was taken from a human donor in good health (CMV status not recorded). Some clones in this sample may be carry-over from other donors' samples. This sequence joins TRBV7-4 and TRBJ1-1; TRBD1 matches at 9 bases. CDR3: CASSFQPGQGRDTEAFF. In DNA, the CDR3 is TGTGCCAGCAGCTTCCAGCCGGGACAGGGACGGGACACTGAAGCTTTCTTT.